This TCR beta chain was sequenced for a study of post-analysis software for immune sequencing data. Study-level findings and limits: Analysis by F measure revealed that same-batch samples clustered strongly together. Compared with controls, patients had more of about 5 TRBV segments, including TRBV5-6, TRBV5-1 and TRBV20-1.

Trimming removed 5 bases at V and 8 bases at J, with 17 bases between. The CDR3 extends over 14 amino acids. CDR1 is SGHRS and CDR2 is YFSETQ in the germline V gene. Unique molecular identifiers were built into the TCR beta cDNA libraries. Between roughly 1 and 10 million T cells gave rise to roughly 0.5 million cDNA molecules. TCRdb passed the PCR reads through MiXCR, listing each CDR3 protein once. The sample lists about 160,000 distinct CDR3 sequences, about 34% occurring once. This clonotype has more than one count but fewer than ten. Its antigen is as yet unknown. Material: blood, obtained after autologous hematopoietic stem cell transplantation. This sequence originates from a girl aged 10 to 17 with multiple sclerosis. This chain joins TRBV5-1 and TRBJ2-1; the D gene could be TRBD1 or TRBD2 (5 bases each). CDR3: CASRTRWGGHEQFF. The CDR3 region has the DNA TGCGCCAGCAGGACAAGGTGGGGCGGGCATGAGCAGTTCTTC.